The text below deals with one T cell receptor beta chain. Its specificity is unknown. The repertoire was sequenced with immunoSEQ multiplex PCR; TCRdb's copy has only in-frame clones and lacks some. The table shows 100,000 or so clones, with around nine tenths occurring only once. Germline lookup yields CDR1 SGHTA and CDR2 FQGNSA. The CDR3 has 14 amino acids. With 4 bases removed from V and 4 bases from J, the gap between germline ends came to 13 bases. The data derive from a study of T cell responses to AZD1222 COVID-19 vaccine. Study observations and caveats: Without day 14 samples, only post-peak T cell repertoires were studied. Within unmutated variant regions lay the reported targets of nearly half of spike-specific TCRs.

Material: peripheral blood, obtained 28 days after the second AZD1222 dose. The TCR was taken from an adult who received the AZD1222 COVID-19 vaccine. The chain couples TRBV7-2 to TRBJ2-5; D is undetermined. The CDR3 spells CASSSAGWGETQYF. CDR3 DNA sequence: TGTGCCAGCAGCTCGGCCGGCTGGGGAGAGACCCAGTACTTC.